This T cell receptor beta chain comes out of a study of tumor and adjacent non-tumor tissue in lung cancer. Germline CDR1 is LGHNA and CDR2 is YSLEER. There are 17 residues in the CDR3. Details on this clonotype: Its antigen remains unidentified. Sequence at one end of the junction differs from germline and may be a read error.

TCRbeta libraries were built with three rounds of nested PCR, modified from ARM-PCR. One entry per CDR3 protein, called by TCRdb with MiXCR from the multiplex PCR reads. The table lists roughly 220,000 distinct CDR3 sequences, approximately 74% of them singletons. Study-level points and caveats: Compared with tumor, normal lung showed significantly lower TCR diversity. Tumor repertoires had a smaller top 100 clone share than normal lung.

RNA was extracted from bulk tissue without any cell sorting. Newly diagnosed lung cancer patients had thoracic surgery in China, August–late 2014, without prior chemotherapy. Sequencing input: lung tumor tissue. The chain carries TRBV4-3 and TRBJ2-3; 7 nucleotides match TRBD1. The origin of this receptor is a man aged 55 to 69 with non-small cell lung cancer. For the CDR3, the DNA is TGCGCCAGCAGCCAAGCCCTACAGGGGCCAGTCACAGGTACGCAGTATTTT. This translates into CASSQALQGPVTGTQYF.